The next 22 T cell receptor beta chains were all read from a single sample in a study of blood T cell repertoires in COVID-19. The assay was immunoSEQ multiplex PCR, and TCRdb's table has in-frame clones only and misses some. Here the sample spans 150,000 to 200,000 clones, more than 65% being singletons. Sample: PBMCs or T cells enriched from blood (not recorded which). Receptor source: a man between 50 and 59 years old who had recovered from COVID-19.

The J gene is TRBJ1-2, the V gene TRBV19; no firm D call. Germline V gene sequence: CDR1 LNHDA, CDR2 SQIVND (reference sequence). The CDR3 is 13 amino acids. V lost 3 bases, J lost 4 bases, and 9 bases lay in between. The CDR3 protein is CASSMRNTYGYTF. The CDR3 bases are TGTGCCAGTAGTATGAGGAACACCTATGGCTACACCTTC.

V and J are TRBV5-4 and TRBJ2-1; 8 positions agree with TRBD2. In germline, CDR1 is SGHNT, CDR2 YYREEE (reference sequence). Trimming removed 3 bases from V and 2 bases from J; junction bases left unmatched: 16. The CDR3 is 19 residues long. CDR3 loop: CASSSKKGLGLIAYNEQFF. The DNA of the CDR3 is TGTGCCAGCAGCTCGAAGAAGGGACTAGGGCTAATCGCCTACAATGAGCAGTTCTTC.

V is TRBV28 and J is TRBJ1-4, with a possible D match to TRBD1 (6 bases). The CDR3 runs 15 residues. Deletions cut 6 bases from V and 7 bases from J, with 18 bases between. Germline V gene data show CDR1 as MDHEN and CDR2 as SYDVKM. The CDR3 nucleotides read TGTGCCAGCAGCCTAACAGGGAGGGGGAGTGAAAAACTGTTTTTT. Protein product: CASSLTGRGSEKLFF.

Here the CDR3 reads CASSLSGTPYNEQFF. The CDR3 DNA follows: TGTGCCAGCAGCCTCTCCGGGACACCCTACAATGAGCAGTTCTTC. The V gene is TRBV7-2, the J gene TRBJ2-1, with D maybe TRBD1 (6 bases). The germline CDR1 and CDR2 sequences are SGHTA and FQGNSA. The CDR3 is 15 amino acids. V was pared by 5 bases and J by 2 bases, with 13 bases between. Looking up the rest from reference TRBV7-2 and TRBJ2-1 gives the full variable domain: GAGVSQSPSNKVTEKGKDVELRCDPISGHTALYWYRQSLGQGLEFLIYFQGNSAPDKSGLPSDRFSAERTGGSVSTLTIQRTQQEDSAVYLCASSLSGTPYNEQFFGPGTRLTVL.

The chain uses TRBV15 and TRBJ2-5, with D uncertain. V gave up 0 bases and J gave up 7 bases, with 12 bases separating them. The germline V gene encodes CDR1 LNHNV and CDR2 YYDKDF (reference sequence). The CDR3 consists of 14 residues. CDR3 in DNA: TGTGCCACCAGCAGAGATGTCGGAAGCGCGACCCAGTACTTC. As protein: CATSRDVGSATQYF.

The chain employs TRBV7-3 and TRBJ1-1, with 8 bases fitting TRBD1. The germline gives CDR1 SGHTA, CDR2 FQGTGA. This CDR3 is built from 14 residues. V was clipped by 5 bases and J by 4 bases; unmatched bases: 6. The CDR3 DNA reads TGTGCCAGCAGCGACAGGGGAATTATCACTGAAGCTTTCTTT. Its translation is CASSDRGIITEAFF.

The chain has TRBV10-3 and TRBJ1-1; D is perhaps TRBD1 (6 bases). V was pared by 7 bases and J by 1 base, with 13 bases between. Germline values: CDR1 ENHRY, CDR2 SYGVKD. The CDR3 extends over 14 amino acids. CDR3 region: CAINLGQENTEAFF. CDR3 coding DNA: TGTGCCATCAACCTGGGACAAGAGAACACTGAAGCTTTCTTT.

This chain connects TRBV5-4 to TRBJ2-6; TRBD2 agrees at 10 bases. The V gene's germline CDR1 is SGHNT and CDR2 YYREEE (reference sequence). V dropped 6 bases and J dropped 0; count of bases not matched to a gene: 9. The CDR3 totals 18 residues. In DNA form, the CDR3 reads TGTGCCAGCACCCCCCTGGCTAGCGGGAGCTCTGGGGCCAACGTCCTGACTTTC. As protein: CASTPLASGSSGANVLTF.

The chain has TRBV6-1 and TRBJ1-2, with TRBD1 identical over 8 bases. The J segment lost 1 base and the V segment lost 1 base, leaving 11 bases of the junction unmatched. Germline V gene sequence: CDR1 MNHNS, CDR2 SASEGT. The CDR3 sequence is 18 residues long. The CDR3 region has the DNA TGTGCCAGCAGTGAAGGGAGCAGGGGGCGGCTGGATAACTATGGCTACACCTTC. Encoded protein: CASSEGSRGRLDNYGYTF.

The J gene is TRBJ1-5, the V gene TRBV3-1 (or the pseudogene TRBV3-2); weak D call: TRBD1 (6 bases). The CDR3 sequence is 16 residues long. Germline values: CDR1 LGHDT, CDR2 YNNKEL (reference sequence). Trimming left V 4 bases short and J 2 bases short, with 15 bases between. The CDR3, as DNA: TGTGCCAGCAGCCTCACTGGAGCAGGGGGCAATCAGCCCCAGCATTTT. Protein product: CASSLTGAGGNQPQHF.

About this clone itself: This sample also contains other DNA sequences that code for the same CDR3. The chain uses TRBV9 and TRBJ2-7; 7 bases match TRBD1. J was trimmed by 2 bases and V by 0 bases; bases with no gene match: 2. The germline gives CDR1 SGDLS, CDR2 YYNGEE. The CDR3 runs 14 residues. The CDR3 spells CASSVGQGAYEQYF. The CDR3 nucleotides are TGTGCCAGCAGCGTAGGTCAGGGGGCCTACGAGCAGTACTTC.

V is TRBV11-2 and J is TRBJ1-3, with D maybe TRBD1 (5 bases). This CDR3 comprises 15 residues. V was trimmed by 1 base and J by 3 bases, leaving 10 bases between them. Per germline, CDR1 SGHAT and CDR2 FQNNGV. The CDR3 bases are TGTGCCAGCAGCTTAGTTCCAGGGTTTGGAAACACCATATATTTT. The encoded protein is CASSLVPGFGNTIYF. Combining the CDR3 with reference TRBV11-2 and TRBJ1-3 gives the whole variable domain EAGVAQSPRYKIIEKRQSVAFWCNPISGHATLYWYQQILGQGPKLLIQFQNNGVVDDSQLPKDRFSAERLKGVDSTLKIQPAKLEDSAVYLCASSLVPGFGNTIYFGEGSWLTVV.

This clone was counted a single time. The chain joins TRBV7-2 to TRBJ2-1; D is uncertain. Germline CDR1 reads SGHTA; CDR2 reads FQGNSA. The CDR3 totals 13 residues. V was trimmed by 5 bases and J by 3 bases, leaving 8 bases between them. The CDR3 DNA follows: TGTGCCAGCAGCAGAACTCTCTACAATGAGCAGTTCTTC. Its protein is CASSRTLYNEQFF.

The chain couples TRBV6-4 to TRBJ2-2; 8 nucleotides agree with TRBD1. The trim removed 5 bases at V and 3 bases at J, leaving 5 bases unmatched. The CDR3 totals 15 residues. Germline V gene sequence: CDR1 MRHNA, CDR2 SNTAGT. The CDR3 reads CASSPSGGYTGELFF. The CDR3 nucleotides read TGTGCCAGCAGTCCTTCAGGGGGCTACACCGGGGAGCTGTTTTTT.

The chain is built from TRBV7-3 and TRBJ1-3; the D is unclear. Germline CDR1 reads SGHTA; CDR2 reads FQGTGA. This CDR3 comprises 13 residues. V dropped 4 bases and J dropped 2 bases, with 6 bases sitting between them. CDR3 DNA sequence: TGTGCCAGCAGCTCGGGAGCTGGAAACACCATATATTTT. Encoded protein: CASSSGAGNTIYF. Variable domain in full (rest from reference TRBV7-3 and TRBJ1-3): GAGVSQTPSNKVTEKGKYVELRCDPISGHTALYWYRQSLGQGPEFLIYFQGTGAADDSGLPNDRFFAVRPEGSVSTLKIQRTERGDSAVYLCASSSGAGNTIYFGEGSWLTVV.

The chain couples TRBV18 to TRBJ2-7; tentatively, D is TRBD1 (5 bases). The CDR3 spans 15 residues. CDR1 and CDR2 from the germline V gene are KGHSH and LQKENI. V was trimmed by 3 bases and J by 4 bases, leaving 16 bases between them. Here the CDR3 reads CASSPRVGALYEQYF. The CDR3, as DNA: TGTGCCAGCTCACCCCGAGTTGGGGCTCTATACGAGCAGTACTTC.

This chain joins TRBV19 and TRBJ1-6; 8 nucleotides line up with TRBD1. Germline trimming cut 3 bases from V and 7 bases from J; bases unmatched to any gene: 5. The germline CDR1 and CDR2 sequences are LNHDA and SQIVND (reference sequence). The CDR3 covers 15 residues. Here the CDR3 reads CASSMGTGGNSPLHF. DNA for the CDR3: TGTGCCAGTAGTATGGGGACAGGAGGAAATTCACCCCTCCACTTT.

CDR3 sequence (DNA): TGTGCCAGCAGCCAAGAACCGGCGGGAGGAACCTACTCCTACGAGCAGTACTTC. Its protein is CASSQEPAGGTYSYEQYF. This chain uses TRBV4-2 with TRBJ2-7; the match to TRBD2 covers 8 bases. This CDR3 spans 18 amino acids. V shed 0 bases, J shed 0 bases, and the junction held 10 bases outside the gene matches. CDR1 and CDR2 (germline): LGHNA, YNFKEQ.

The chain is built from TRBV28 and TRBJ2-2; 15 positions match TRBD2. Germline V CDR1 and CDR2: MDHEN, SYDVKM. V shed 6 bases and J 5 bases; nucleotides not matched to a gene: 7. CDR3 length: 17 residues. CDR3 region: CASRAGLAGGRTGELFF. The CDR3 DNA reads TGTGCCAGCAGGGCCGGACTAGCGGGAGGGCGTACCGGGGAGCTGTTTTTT.

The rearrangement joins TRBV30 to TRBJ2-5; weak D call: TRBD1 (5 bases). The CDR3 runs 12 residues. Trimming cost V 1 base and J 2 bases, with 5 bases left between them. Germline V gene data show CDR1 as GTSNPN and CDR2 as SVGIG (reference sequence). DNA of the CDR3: TGTGCCTGGAGTGACAGGCAAGAGACCCAGTACTTC. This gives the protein CAWSDRQETQYF.

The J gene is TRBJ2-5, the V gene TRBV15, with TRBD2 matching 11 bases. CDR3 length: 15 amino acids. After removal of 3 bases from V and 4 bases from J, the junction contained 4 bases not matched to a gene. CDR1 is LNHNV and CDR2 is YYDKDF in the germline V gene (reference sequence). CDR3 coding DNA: TGTGCCACCAGCAGGGTAGCGGGAGGGTTAGAGACCCAGTACTTC. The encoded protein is CATSRVAGGLETQYF. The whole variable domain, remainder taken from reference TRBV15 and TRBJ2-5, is DAMVIQNPRYQVTQFGKPVTLSCSQTLNHNVMYWYQQKSSQAPKLLFHYYDKDFNNEADTPDNFQSRRPNTSFCFLDIRSPGLGDTAMYLCATSRVAGGLETQYFGPGTRLLVL.

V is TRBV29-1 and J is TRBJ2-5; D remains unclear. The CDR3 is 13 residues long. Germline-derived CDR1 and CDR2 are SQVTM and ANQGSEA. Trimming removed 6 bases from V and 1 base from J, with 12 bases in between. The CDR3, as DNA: TGCAGCGTCCAGACTGTGCTCCAAGAGACCCAGTACTTC. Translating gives CSVQTVLQETQYF.